This TCR beta chain appears in the sequencing data of a study of identical twins. Overall study results and limits: Twin sharing of out-of-frame TCR alpha was underestimated by models in monozygotic pairs.

MiXCR was run by TCRdb on the 5' RACE reads, yielding one entry per CDR3 protein. The sample lists about 330,000 distinct CDR3 sequences, more than 9% occurring once. Remarks on this clonotype: Its antigen is unidentified.

This sample also belongs to another study, concerning yellow fever vaccine responses in identical twins.

Material for sequencing was CD8+ T cells sorted from blood. This clonotype was sampled from a woman aged 18 to 35 in good health.

In DNA form, the CDR3 reads TGCAGTGCCCCCAGGGGTACCCTCCACTTT. This encodes CSAPRGTLHF. The chain combines TRBV20-1 with TRBJ1-6, with D perhaps matching TRBD1 (6 bases). This CDR3 spans 10 amino acids. Germline values: CDR1 DFQATT, CDR2 SNEGSKA (reference sequence). With 6 bases removed from V and 14 bases from J, the gap between germline ends came to 11 bases.